This TCR beta chain derives from a study of T cell responses to AZD1222 COVID-19 vaccine. Clones were read by immunoSEQ multiplex PCR, and TCRdb kept only the in-frame ones, dropping some. Among approximately 60,000 clones, 76% were seen once, and the ten largest hold around 15%. In regard to this clone: What it binds is unknown.

Overall study findings and caveats: Of the AZD1222 recipients, only five to seven were seropositive at baseline.

This CDR3 is built from 15 residues. CDR1 is SGHKS and CDR2 is YYEKEE in the germline V gene (reference sequence). V was clipped by 7 bases and J by 0 bases, with 14 bases between them. This rearrangement joins TRBV5-5 to TRBJ1-3; maybe TRBD1 (6 bases). The specimen was peripheral blood, collected on day 0 of AZD1222 vaccination. The sequence derives from an adult in good health. As DNA, the CDR3 is TGTGCCAGCGGCGTTGACAGGAGCTCTGGAAACACCATATATTTT. This sequence encodes CASGVDRSSGNTIYF.